This T cell receptor beta chain derives from a study of blood T cells in healthy people across ages. The V gene's germline CDR1 is DFQATT and CDR2 SNEGSKA (reference sequence). This CDR3 contains 12 residues. Trimming shortened V by 1 base and J by 2 bases, and 6 bases separated the two germline ends. The use of a sample-barcoded 5' primer and a J-beta primer mix characterized a second PCR of roughly 7 to 12 cycles. A template-switch adaptor that had 12 random nucleotides put a tag on each cDNA molecule. TCRdb recomputed calls from the 5' RACE reads with MiXCR, one row per CDR3 protein. The data contain hundreds of thousands of distinct CDR3 sequences, roughly 49% of them singletons.

Sequencing was carried out using blood. The source of this sequence is an older woman in good health. The V and J genes are TRBV20-1 and TRBJ2-7; D not resolved. The CDR3 here is CSARVVTYEQYF. The CDR3 DNA follows: TGCAGTGCTAGAGTGGTAACCTACGAGCAGTACTTC.